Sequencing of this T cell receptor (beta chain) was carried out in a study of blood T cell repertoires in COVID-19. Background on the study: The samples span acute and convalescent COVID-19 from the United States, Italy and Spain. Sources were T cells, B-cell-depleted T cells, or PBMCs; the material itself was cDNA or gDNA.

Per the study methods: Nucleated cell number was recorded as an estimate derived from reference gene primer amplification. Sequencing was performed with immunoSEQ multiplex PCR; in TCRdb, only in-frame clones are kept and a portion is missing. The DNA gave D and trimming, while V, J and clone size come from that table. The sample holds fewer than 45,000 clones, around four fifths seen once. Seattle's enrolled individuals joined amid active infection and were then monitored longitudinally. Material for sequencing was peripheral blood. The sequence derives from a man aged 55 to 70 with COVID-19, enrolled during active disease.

As DNA, the CDR3 is TGTGCCAGCACCTCCGGGACAGCGAGGGGTCAGCCCCAGCATTTT. This encodes CASTSGTARGQPQHF. The chain employs TRBV28 and TRBJ1-5, with 7 bases fitting TRBD1. V lost 7 bases, J lost 6 bases, and 12 bases stayed unmatched. Germline V lookup: CDR1 MDHEN, CDR2 SYDVKM. This CDR3 is 15 amino acids long.